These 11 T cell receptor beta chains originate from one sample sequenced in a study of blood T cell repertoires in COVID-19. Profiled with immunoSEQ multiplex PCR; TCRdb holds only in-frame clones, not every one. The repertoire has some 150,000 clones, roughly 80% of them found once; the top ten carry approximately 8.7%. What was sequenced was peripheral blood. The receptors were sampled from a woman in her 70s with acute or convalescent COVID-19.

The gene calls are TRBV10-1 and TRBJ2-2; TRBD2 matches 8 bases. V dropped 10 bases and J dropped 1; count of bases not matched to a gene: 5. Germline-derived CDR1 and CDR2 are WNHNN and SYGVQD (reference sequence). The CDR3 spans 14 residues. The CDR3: CATISGKNTGELFF. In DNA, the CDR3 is TGCGCCACCATTAGCGGGAAGAACACCGGGGAGCTGTTTTTT.

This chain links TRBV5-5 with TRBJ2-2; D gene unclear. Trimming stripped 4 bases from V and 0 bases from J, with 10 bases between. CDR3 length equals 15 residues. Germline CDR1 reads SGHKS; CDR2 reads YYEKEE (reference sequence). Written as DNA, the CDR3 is TGTGCCAGCAGCCGGGTGGTAGCGAACACCGGGGAGCTGTTTTTT. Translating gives CASSRVVANTGELFF.

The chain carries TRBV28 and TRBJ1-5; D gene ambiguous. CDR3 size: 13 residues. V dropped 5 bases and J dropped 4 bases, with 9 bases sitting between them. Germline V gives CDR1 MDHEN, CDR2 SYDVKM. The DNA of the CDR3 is TGTGCCAGCAGTCCCGTGAGAAATCAGCCCCAGCATTTT. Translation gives CASSPVRNQPQHF.

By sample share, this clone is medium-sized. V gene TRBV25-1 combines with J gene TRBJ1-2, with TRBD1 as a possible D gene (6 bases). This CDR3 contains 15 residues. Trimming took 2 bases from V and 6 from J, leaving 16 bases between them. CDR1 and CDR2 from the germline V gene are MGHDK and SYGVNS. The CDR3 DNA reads TGTGCCAGCAGTGAAGACAACCGGGACATGAATGGCTACACCTTC. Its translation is CASSEDNRDMNGYTF.

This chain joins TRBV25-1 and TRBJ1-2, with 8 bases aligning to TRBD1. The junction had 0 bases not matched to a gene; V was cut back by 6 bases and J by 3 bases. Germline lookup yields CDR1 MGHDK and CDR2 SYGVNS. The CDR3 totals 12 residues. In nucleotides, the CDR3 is TGTGCCAGCAGACAGGGGGACTATGGCTACACCTTC. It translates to CASRQGDYGYTF.

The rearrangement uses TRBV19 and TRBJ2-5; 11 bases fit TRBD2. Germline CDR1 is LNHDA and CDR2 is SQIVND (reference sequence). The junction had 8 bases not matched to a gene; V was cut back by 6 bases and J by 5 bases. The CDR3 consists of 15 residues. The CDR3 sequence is CASSLSGGAGETQYF. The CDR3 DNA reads TGTGCCAGTAGCCTTAGCGGGGGGGCCGGCGAGACCCAGTACTTC.

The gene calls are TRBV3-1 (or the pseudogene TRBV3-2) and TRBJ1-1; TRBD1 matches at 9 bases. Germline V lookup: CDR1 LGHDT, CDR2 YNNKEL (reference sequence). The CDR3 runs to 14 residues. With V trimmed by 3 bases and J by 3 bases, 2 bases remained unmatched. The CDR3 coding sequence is TGTGCCAGCAGCCAGACAGGGGGGGACACTGAAGCTTTCTTT. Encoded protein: CASSQTGGDTEAFF.

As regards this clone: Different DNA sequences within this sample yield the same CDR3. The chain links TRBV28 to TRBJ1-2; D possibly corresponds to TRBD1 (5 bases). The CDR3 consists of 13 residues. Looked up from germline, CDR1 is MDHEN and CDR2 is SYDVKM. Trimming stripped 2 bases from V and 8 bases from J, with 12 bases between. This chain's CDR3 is CASSLGGVGGYTF. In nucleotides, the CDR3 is TGTGCCAGCAGTTTAGGAGGGGTGGGAGGCTACACCTTC.

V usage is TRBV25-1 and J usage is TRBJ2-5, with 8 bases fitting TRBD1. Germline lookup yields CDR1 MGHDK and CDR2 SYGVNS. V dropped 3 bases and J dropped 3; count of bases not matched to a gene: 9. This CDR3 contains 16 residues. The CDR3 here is CASSDLSGQAKETQYF. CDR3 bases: TGTGCCAGCAGTGACCTTTCGGGACAGGCTAAAGAGACCCAGTACTTC.

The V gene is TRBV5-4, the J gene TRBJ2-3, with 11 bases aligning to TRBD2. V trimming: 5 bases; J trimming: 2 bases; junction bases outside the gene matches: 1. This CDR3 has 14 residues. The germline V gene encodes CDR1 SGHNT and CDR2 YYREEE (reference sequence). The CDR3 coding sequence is TGTGCCAGCAGACTAGCGGGAGTCACAGATACGCAGTATTTT. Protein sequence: CASRLAGVTDTQYF.

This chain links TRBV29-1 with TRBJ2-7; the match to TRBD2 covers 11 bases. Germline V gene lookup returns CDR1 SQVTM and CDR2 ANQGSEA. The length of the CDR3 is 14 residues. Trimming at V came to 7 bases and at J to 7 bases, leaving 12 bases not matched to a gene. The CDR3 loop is CSARGTSGGWEQYF. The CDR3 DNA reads TGCAGCGCCCGAGGAACTAGCGGGGGATGGGAGCAGTACTTC.